This T cell receptor (beta chain) comes out of a study of cytotoxic CD8 clonotypes in ibrutinib-treated CLL. In its sample, this clone was seen a few times. Assay: immunoSEQ multiplex PCR; the TCRdb copy retains only in-frame clones and omits some. The sample gives about 300,000 clones, 76% of which show up once; 5.6% is in the top ten. Germline-derived CDR1 and CDR2 are WNHNN and SYGVQD (reference sequence). This CDR3 is 15 amino acids long. The V gene end was trimmed by 9 bases and the J gene end by 4 bases; junction bases not matched to a gene: 11. V is TRBV10-1 and J is TRBJ1-4; 7 bases are shared with TRBD1. Source: PBMCs, taken at disease progression, from a patient treated with ibrutinib. This sequence was found in a human donor with chronic lymphocytic leukemia. The CDR3 sequence: CARSSPGQFNEKLFF. CDR3 DNA sequence: TGCGCCAGGTCTTCCCCGGGACAGTTTAATGAAAAACTGTTTTTT.